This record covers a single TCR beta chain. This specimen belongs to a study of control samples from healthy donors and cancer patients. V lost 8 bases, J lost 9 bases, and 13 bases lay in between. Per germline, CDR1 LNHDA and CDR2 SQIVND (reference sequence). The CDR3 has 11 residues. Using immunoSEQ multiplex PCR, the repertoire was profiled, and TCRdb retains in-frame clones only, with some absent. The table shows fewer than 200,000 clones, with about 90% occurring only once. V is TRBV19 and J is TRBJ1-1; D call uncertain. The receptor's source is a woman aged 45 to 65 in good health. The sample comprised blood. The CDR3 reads CASFSRKKAFF. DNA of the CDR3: TGTGCCAGTTTTTCCAGAAAGAAAGCTTTCTTT.